This TCR beta chain appears in the sequencing data of a study of T cells in Graves' hyperthyroidism and ophthalmopathy. The overall study: Peripheral blood was obtained at initial diagnosis, preceding any treatment.

Authors of the study amplified TCR beta CDR3 regions from RNA transcripts. The primer set for the first-round RT-PCR of the TCR CDR3 was HTBI. Each CDR3 protein gets one entry after TCRdb re-called the multiplex PCR reads with MiXCR. The sample holds under 300,000 distinct CDR3 sequences, less than 30% seen once. V was pared by 1 base and J by 2 bases, with 3 bases between. The length of the CDR3 is 12 residues. CDR1 and CDR2 from the germline V gene are LGHDT and YNNKEL (reference sequence). Clinical symptoms, serum thyroxine, TRAb, thyroid ultrasound and orbital computed tomography established diagnosis. The sample of blood was obtained at first hyperthyroidism diagnosis (before any ophthalmopathy symptoms). The authors obtained PBMCs from about 9.5 ml of fresh peripheral blood.

Sequenced material: blood. This receptor was taken from a man aged 40-55 years with Graves' hyperthyroidism that later progressed to Graves' ophthalmopathy. This sequence joins TRBV3-1 and TRBJ2-7; no reliable D call. CDR3 DNA sequence: TGTGCCAGCAGCCAAGGCGCCTACGAGCAGTACTTC. It yields the protein CASSQGAYEQYF.